This T cell receptor beta chain came from a study of cytomegalovirus exposure and HLA in healthy donors. Study-wide results and limits: Most TCR sequences were seen very rarely across donors, but some public TCRs occurred in many. Reports indicated that the classifier achieved high specificity and sensitivity in diagnosing cytomegalovirus status. Later, an analysis found that TCR clusters from the first cohort tended to co-occur in the 120 validation repertoires.

The repertoire was sequenced with immunoSEQ multiplex PCR; TCRdb's copy has only in-frame clones and lacks some. The repertoire holds about 280,000 clones, 88% seen once, with roughly 1% in the top ten. In its sample, this clone was seen once. The antigen remains unidentified. The sequence derives from a young woman in good health and CMV-seronegative. What was sequenced was PBMCs.

CDR3 residues: CASSYAGQGAYGYTF. CDR3 in DNA: TGTGCCAGCAGTTACGCGGGACAGGGAGCCTATGGCTACACCTTC. This chain links TRBV6-5 with TRBJ1-2; TRBD1 agrees at 9 bases. The CDR3 spans 15 residues. J lost 4 bases, V lost 2 bases, and 5 bases had no gene match. Germline CDR1 is MNHEY and CDR2 is SVGAGI.